The 20 T cell receptor delta chains below all came from one sample that was sequenced in a study of gamma-delta chains in newborns, infants, children. TCRdb re-called clones from the reads using CATT. The sample has some 980 delta-chain clones, roughly 7.2% seen once. The source material was blood. The receptors stem from a child who was a newborn, infant or young child, either healthy, febrile or measles-vaccinated (not recorded which).

The V gene went uncalled, while the J gene is TRDJ2; no DNA check was done on the table's D call, TRDD3. The length of the CDR3 is 19 residues. The CDR3 loop reads CACDPVLGDTPILTAHLFF. In DNA form, the CDR3 reads TGTGCCTGCGACCCCGTACTGGGGGATACCCCCATCTTGACAGCACACCTCTTCTTT.

In its sample, this clone was seen a few times. With only one base between it and a far larger clone, this is likely a read error. Other DNA sequences in this sample translate to the same CDR3. The rearrangement links TRDV2 to TRDJ3; the match to TRDD3 covers 11 bases. The CDR3 contains 19 residues. Per germline, CDR1 GEAIGNYY and CDR2 EKD. The CDR3 loop is CACDKVLGDSSWDTRQMFF. The DNA of the CDR3 is TGCGCCTGTGACAAAGTACTGGGGGATAGCTCCTGGGACACCCGACAGATGTTTTTC.

With regard to this clone: A much bigger clone sits one base away, suggesting this may be a read error. V usage is TRDV2 and J usage is TRDJ2; 7 bases fit TRDD3. The J segment lost 5 bases and the V segment lost 1 base, leaving 3 bases of the junction unmatched. The CDR3 has 14 amino acids. Germline CDR1 is GEAIGNYY and CDR2 is EKD. Written as DNA, the CDR3 is TGTGCCTGTGACACGCCGGGGGATACAGCACAACTCTTCTTT. This gives the protein CACDTPGDTAQLFF.

This clone has a handful of counts. A much larger clone lies a single base off, so this may be a read error. The chain links TRDV2 to TRDJ2; 12 bases agree with TRDD3. Germline V gene data show CDR1 as GEAIGNYY and CDR2 as EKD. The CDR3 runs to 16 residues. The CDR3 protein is CACDKLGDTLTAQHFF. For the CDR3, the DNA is TGTGCCTGTGACAAACTGGGGGATACTTTGACAGCACAACACTTCTTT.

In the case of this clone: Mismatch with germline at one junction end may stem from a read error. The chain combines TRDV2 with TRDJ3; 12 bases are shared with TRDD3. Assignment of the J gene here rests on matching the DNA to germline, because TCRdb gives none. Per the germline V gene, CDR1 is GEAIGNYY and CDR2 is EKD. CDR3 size: 19 residues. CDR3 sequence reads: CACDVLGDTSSWDTRRMFF. Here the CDR3 DNA reads TGTGCCTGTGACGTACTGGGGGATACCAGCTCCTGGGACACCCGACGGATGTTTTTC.

This clone was recorded a few times. This clone may be a read error of a much larger clone one base away. The V gene is TRDV2, the J gene TRDJ2; TRDD3 matches at 8 bases. The V gene end was trimmed by 3 bases and the J gene end by 0 bases; junction bases not matched to a gene: 2. Looked up from germline, CDR1 is GEAIGNYY and CDR2 is EKD. CDR3 length equals 15 residues. The CDR3, as DNA: TGTGCCTGTGACGCACTGGGGGCTTTGACAGCACAACTCTTCTTT. This encodes CACDALGALTAQLFF.

This clone was observed a few times. Just one base apart from a much larger clone, this may be a read error. The chain is built from TRDV2 and TRDJ3; tentatively, D is TRDD3 (5 bases). Per germline, CDR1 GEAIGNYY and CDR2 EKD. V lost 0 bases to trimming and J lost 0 bases, with 11 bases between them. CDR3 length: 18 amino acids. Here the CDR3 DNA reads TGTGCCTGTGACACCTGGGGACCGAGCTCCTGGGACACCCGACAGATGTTTTTC. It is translated as CACDTWGPSSWDTRQMFF.

This clone came up a few times. This chain connects TRDV1 to TRDJ3, with D possibly TRDD3 on 9 matching bases. The CDR3 has 25 amino acids. The V end was cut by 3 bases, the J end by 0 bases, with 33 bases between. The germline gives CDR1 TSWWSYY, CDR2 QGS. CDR3 sequence reads: CALGEGLPRMLVGDMSSWDTRQMFF. The CDR3 region has the DNA TGTGCTCTTGGGGAGGGCCTTCCTAGAATGCTAGTGGGGGATATGAGCTCCTGGGACACCCGACAGATGTTTTTC.

This clone is medium-sized. The sample has other DNA sequences that encode this CDR3 too. The chain combines TRDV2 with TRDJ3; 12 positions agree with TRDD3. The trim removed 3 bases at V and 4 bases at J, leaving 3 bases unmatched. This CDR3 is built from 17 residues. In germline, CDR1 is GEAIGNYY, CDR2 EKD. The CDR3: CACDVLGDTWDTRQMFF. The CDR3 nucleotides read TGTGCCTGTGACGTACTGGGGGATACTTGGGACACCCGACAGATGTTTTTC.

A note on this clone: A much larger clonotype is one base distant, so this may be a read error. Other DNA sequences of this sample code for an identical CDR3. The rearrangement joins TRDV1 to TRDJ1; D may be TRDD3 (8 bases). The CDR3 covers 22 residues. Germline V gives CDR1 TSWWSYY, CDR2 QGS. The CDR3 DNA sequence: TGTGCTCTCGGGGAAAATTTCTTCCTAACTGGGGGTAGGCGGTGTGACACCGATAAACTCATCTTT. Translation gives CALGENFFLTGGRRCDTDKLIF.

Comments on this clone: This may come from a read error, since a much larger clone is one base off. Other DNA variants within this sample encode the same CDR3. The rearrangement joins TRDV1 to TRDJ1; maybe TRDD3 (6 bases). The CDR3 covers 16 residues. The germline V gene encodes CDR1 TSWWSYY and CDR2 QGS. The CDR3 region is CALGEECLGFTDKLIF. CDR3 nucleotide sequence: TGTGCCCTTGGGGAAGAATGTCTGGGGTTCACCGATAAACTCATCTTT.

This clone was seen more than once but under ten times. The TCRdb record carries a much larger clone's protein, which differs from this DNA's translation at residue 9; a read error is the likely cause, and the protein listed here is the DNA translation. The V gene is TRDV2, the J gene TRDJ2, with D possibly being TRDD3 (6 bases). The CDR3 has 14 residues. Germline V gene data show CDR1 as GEAIGNYY and CDR2 as EKD. V was shortened by 2 bases and J by 7 bases, with 13 bases between the two germline ends. CDR3 DNA: TGTGCCTGTGACAAGGTGGGGATGATAGCACAACTCTTCTTT. Amino acids: CACDKVGMIAQLFF.

This clone was found a few times. This may come from a read error, since a much larger clone is one base off. Within the sample, other DNA sequences also encode this same CDR3. This chain joins TRDV2 and TRDJ3, with TRDD3 identical over 8 bases. Trimming cost V 0 bases and J 5 bases; bases outside gene matches: 8. The CDR3 extends over 18 amino acids. Germline V gene lookup returns CDR1 GEAIGNYY and CDR2 EKD. CDR3 bases: TGTGCCTGTGACACCGTACTAGGGGATACAAGGGACACCCGACAGATGTTTTTC. Translating it yields CACDTVLGDTRDTRQMFF.

About this clone itself: A much larger clone lies one base from this, so it may be a read error. The CDR3, as DNA: TGTGCCTGTGACCCTTTATCCTGGGACACCCGACAGATATTTTTC. Translated: CACDPLSWDTRQIFF. The J gene is TRDJ3, the V gene TRDV2; D is perhaps TRDD3 (5 bases). The V gene's germline CDR1 is GEAIGNYY and CDR2 EKD. The CDR3 runs to 15 residues.

In this sample, this clone is medium-sized (0.01 to 0.1%). Other nucleotide sequences in the sample specify the same CDR3. V gene TRDV1 combines with J gene TRDJ1; possible D gene TRDD2, 5 bases. Between the trimmed V and J ends, which lost 3 bases and 0 bases, there was a span of 11 bases. CDR3 length equals 15 residues. CDR1 and CDR2 (germline): TSWWSYY, QGS. The CDR3 here is CALGENLPYTDKLIF. The CDR3, as DNA: TGTGCTCTTGGGGAGAACCTACCGTACACCGATAAACTCATCTTT.

A note on this clone: A clone one base away is much larger, so this may be a read error. V and J are TRDV2 and TRDJ3; 9 nucleotides match TRDD3. The J gene, left out of TCRdb, was set here by checking the DNA against germline. The germline gives CDR1 GEAIGNYY, CDR2 EKD. Trimming cost V 0 bases and J 3 bases; bases outside gene matches: 14. The CDR3 is 21 residues long. The CDR3, as DNA: TGTGCCTGTGACACCGCAGCCCCGCTCCTGGGGGATGTCTGGGACACCCGACAGATGTTTTTC. This gives the protein CACDTAAPLLGDVWDTRQMFF.

V gene TRDV1 was called; the J gene was not; the D call in the table, TRDD3, was not verified against the DNA. This CDR3 spans 20 amino acids. Germline CDR1 reads TSWWSYY; CDR2 reads QGS. CDR3 region: CALGELQGLSRWGIQYKHIF. The DNA of the CDR3 is TGTGCTCTTGGGGAACTCCAGGGATTGTCTCGATGGGGGATACAGTATAAACACATCTTT.

Concerning this clone: A far more abundant clone sits one base away, making this likely a read error. This chain links TRDV2 with TRDJ1, with TRDD3 matching over 13 bases. The length of the CDR3 is 18 residues. Germline V CDR1 and CDR2: GEAIGNYY, EKD. V dropped 5 bases and J dropped 2; count of bases not matched to a gene: 13. This CDR3 reads CACGKLVLGDTPTDKLIF. The CDR3 nucleotides are TGTGCCTGTGGCAAGCTTGTACTGGGGGATACGCCGACCGATAAACTCATCTTT.

As regards this clone: A much larger clone sits a single nucleotide away, making a read error possible. The chain uses TRDV2 and TRDJ3, with a tentative D call TRDD3 (6 bases). Assignment of the J gene here rests on matching the DNA to germline, because TCRdb gives none. V shed 0 bases and J shed 0 bases, with 14 bases lying between them. Germline CDR1 GEAIGNYY, CDR2 EKD. This CDR3 has 19 amino acids. Here the CDR3 DNA reads TGTGCCTGTGACACCGCGGAGGTTGGGGGCTCCTGGGACACCCGACAGATGTTTTTC. Amino acids: CACDTAEVGGSWDTRQMFF.

This clone is medium-sized within its sample. The chain employs TRDV2 and TRDJ3; 10 positions match TRDD3. Germline lookup yields CDR1 GEAIGNYY and CDR2 EKD. The CDR3 consists of 20 residues. V shed 2 bases, J shed 0 bases, and the junction held 9 bases outside the gene matches. DNA of the CDR3: TGTGCCTGTGACAAAGTACTGGGGGATTCAAGCTCCTGGGACACCCGACAGATGTTTTTC. Protein: CACDKVLGDSSSWDTRQMFF.